This note documents a single T cell receptor beta chain sequence. Its antigen is not yet known. No quality values exist for individual bases; no much larger clone is one base distant. Using a constant-region primer and ProtoScript II reverse transcriptase, TCRbeta-specific cDNA was reverse-transcribed from 400 to 550 ng total RNA. TCRbeta libraries were built with three nested multiplex PCR rounds, a slightly modified ARM-PCR procedure. Each of the first two PCR rounds ran for approximately 11 cycles and used multiplex TRBV1-TRBV30 forward primers together with a Cbeta reverse primer. Sample barcodes and Illumina adapters were attached in a final 25-cycle PCR using Deep VentR polymerase. Before sequencing, amplicons of 200-500 bp were gel-purified using a QIAquick gel extraction kit. An Illumina HiSeq 2500 was used to sequence the TCRbeta amplicons, generating 250-bp paired-end reads. As for the original processing: Trimmomatic v0.33 was used to quality-trim the reads, and FLASH v1.2.11 was used to merge paired reads so that full CDR3 sequences could be recovered. V, D and J germline segments were assigned to the rearranged TCRbeta sequences by MiGEC v1.2.1b. Clonotype statistics and Shannon-Wiener diversity indices were computed with VDJtools v1.0.0. To cut down on sampling bias, every analysis after diversity analysis relied on just the 250 most abundant clonotypes from each sample. TCRdb trimmed the raw reads at Q25, called clones with MiXCR and kept productive beta chains. Rows matching on CDR3 protein sequence are summarized as one entry with the most common DNA and genes. The V and J calls and clone size are TCRdb's, not the authors'. This sample has 55,000 or so distinct CDR3 sequences in its table, and over 65% of those were observed once. Approximately 54% of the sample goes to the ten largest clones.

Without any cell sorting, total RNA and DNA were co-extracted from approximately 22-30 mg of bulk tissue using the AllPrep DNA/RNA mini kit. Between late 2015 and early 2016, a few patients in China with histopathologically diagnosed primary liver carcinoma had their tumors surgically resected. Chronic HBV infection was present in the patients, and the patients were treatment-naive at sampling. Each tumor was sampled at five spatially separated regions: the tumor centre plus the superior, inferior, left-lateral and right-lateral poles. Histological examination found more than 75% viable tumor cells in every tumor sample. Each fresh piece of tumor and adjacent tissue was cut in two, with one half stored in RNAlater at -80 degrees C and the other half sent for histology. This entry belongs to a study of tumor-infiltrating lymphocytes in primary liver carcinoma (dated by TCRdb to about 2017). Regarding the research as a whole: The five patients, three men and two women aged 30 to 69 years, had hepatocellular carcinoma (four) or combined HCC and intrahepatic cholangiocarcinoma (one). To link TCRbeta repertoire diversity with the local molecular phenotype, the roughly 26 tumor region samples were profiled using Agilent mRNA microarrays. The five patients had tumors staged T1-T3 N0M0, with maximum diameters ranging from roughly 4 to 10 cm. High reproducibility was observed for the technical replicate repertoires, with mean shared-clone rates near 0.89 and correlation coefficients above 0.95. Roughly 3.65 to 7.13 million productive TCRbeta reads were obtained per sample, and no significant difference in read depth was found between tissue types. TCRbeta repertoire sequencing covered 35 specimens from 5 patients: 25 tumor regions, 5 adjacent noncancerous liver tissues and 5 peripheral blood samples. The study combined TCRbeta repertoire sequencing, expression microarrays and whole-exome sequencing across five regions of each liver tumor, with adjacent normal tissue and blood.

General findings and caveats noted by the study authors: Because the samples were bulk and unsorted, CD4+ and CD8+ T cell repertoires could not be compared. A significantly larger repertoire fraction was made up by the top 250 clones in tumors than in blood (p = 0.039). Only the TCR beta chain was sequenced, so true repertoire diversity is likely underestimated because unpaired alpha chains were not captured. The study included only five or six patients, and the authors note findings should be validated in a larger study. Only about 8-25% of top clones were found in all five regions of a tumor, suggesting spatial heterogeneity of tumor-infiltrating T cells. Pairs of tumor regions showed greater repertoire overlap (mean around 35%) than tumor-adjacent pairs (roughly 17%) or tumor-blood pairs (around 15%), which is consistent with antigen-driven expansion.

The germline V gene yields LGHNA for CDR1 and YSLEER for CDR2. From cysteine to phenylalanine, the CDR3 is 15 amino acids long. Kept here is only the CDR3 DNA, which spans 45 bases and is read in frame from base 1. V drops 1 base and J drops 12 bases, leaving 22 bases in between. The sample comprised liver tumor tissue from sampling region 2. The cell subset or site label, as the study defines it: tumor region T2, inferior pole. Here the chain combines TRBV4-3 and TRBJ2-7, with a tentative D gene TRBD1 over 5 matching bases. The receptor was derived from a man aged 40-50 years with primary liver carcinoma and hepatitis B virus infection. The sequenced DNA: TGCGCCAGCAGCCAAGGATACAGGAGCTCCTACAAGCCGTACTTC. Its protein product is CASSQGYRSSYKPYF.